The next 20 T cell receptor beta chains were all read from a single sample in a study of shared clonotypes between healthy human individuals. Profiling relied on immunoSEQ multiplex PCR, and the TCRdb table lists in-frame clones only, not all of them. The profile shows under 600,000 clones, roughly 72% of them singletons. Sequencing was carried out using PBMCs. Receptor source: a middle-aged woman in good health. Some clones in this sample may be carry-over from other donors' samples.

The chain couples TRBV28 to TRBJ2-1; 11 bases match TRBD2. Trimming removed 3 bases from V and 9 bases from J; junction bases left unmatched: 7. CDR3 length: 15 residues. The germline V gene encodes CDR1 MDHEN and CDR2 SYDVKM. The DNA of the CDR3 is TGTGCCAGCAGTTTCAGGCTAGCGGGAGGATTTGAGCAGTTCTTC. Amino acids: CASSFRLAGGFEQFF.

Comments on this clone: The likely explanation is a read error, given a far larger clone one base away. The chain links TRBV2 to TRBJ2-5, with 8 bases that match TRBD1. Germline V gene sequence: CDR1 SNHLY, CDR2 FYNNEI. This CDR3 comprises 12 residues. V lost 6 bases to trimming and J lost 7 bases; unmatched junction nucleotides: 4. The CDR3 nucleotides are TGTGCCAGCAGCGGAACAGGGGGGACCCAGTACTTC. Protein sequence: CASSGTGGTQYF.

The chain links TRBV15 to TRBJ2-3, with 9 bases that match TRBD2. Germline lookup yields CDR1 LNHNV and CDR2 YYDKDF (reference sequence). This CDR3 region has 17 residues. Trimming took 0 bases from V and 2 from J; bases not matched to a gene: 6. The CDR3: CATSRDRVAGATDTQYF. The CDR3 DNA is TGTGCCACCAGCAGAGATCGGGTAGCGGGAGCCACAGATACGCAGTATTTT.

This rearrangement joins TRBV18 to TRBJ2-2; D is perhaps TRBD1 (6 bases). The germline V and J ends were trimmed by 6 bases and 1 base, with 9 bases remaining between them. The length of the CDR3 is 14 residues. Germline CDR1 KGHSH, CDR2 LQKENI. The CDR3, as DNA: TGTGCCAGCTCCGGGACACAGAACACCGGGGAGCTGTTTTTT. It encodes CASSGTQNTGELFF.

As for this clone: A much larger clone sits a single nucleotide away, making a read error possible. This CDR3 is also generated by other DNA sequences in the sample. The genes are TRBV10-1 and TRBJ2-7, with a possible D match to TRBD2 (6 bases). This CDR3 has 13 residues. Germline V lookup: CDR1 WNHNN, CDR2 SYGVQD (reference sequence). V was shortened by 4 bases and J by 7 bases, with 14 bases between the two germline ends. The CDR3 coding sequence is TGCGCCAGCAGTGGTCGGGAGTACTCTGAGCAGTACTTC. This encodes CASSGREYSEQYF.

The rearrangement joins TRBV18 to TRBJ2-3, with 8 bases matching TRBD2. With V trimmed by 6 bases and J by 0 bases, 2 bases remained unmatched. The CDR3 covers 14 residues. CDR1 and CDR2 from the germline V gene are KGHSH and LQKENI. The CDR3 here is CASSRTSSTDTQYF. CDR3 coding DNA: TGTGCCAGCTCGAGGACTAGCAGCACAGATACGCAGTATTTT. The whole variable domain, filled in from reference TRBV18 and TRBJ2-3, reads NAGVMQNPRHLVRRRGQEARLRCSPMKGHSHVYWYRQLPEEGLKFMVYLQKENIIDESGMPKERFSAEFPKEGPSILRIQQVVRGDSAAYFCASSRTSSTDTQYFGPGTRLTVL.

This clone has more than one count but fewer than ten. J is TRBJ1-1 and V is TRBV5-4; the D is unclear. CDR1 SGHNT and CDR2 YYREEE come from the germline V gene (reference sequence). CDR3 length: 15 amino acids. V lost 4 bases to trimming and J lost 4 bases, with 17 bases between them. CDR3 amino acids: CASSLEPDMGTEAFF. CDR3 nucleotides: TGTGCCAGCAGCCTGGAGCCGGATATGGGCACTGAAGCTTTCTTT.

Worth noting for this clone: This may stem from a read error, because a much larger clone lies one nucleotide away. This chain connects TRBV10-3 to TRBJ1-4, with TRBD1 as a possible D gene (5 bases). Between the trimmed V and J ends, which lost 4 bases and 3 bases, there was a span of 12 bases. Germline V gives CDR1 ENHRY, CDR2 SYGVKD. This CDR3 region has 15 residues. This CDR3 reads CAISAQVTANEKLFF. The CDR3 DNA is TGTGCCATCAGTGCCCAGGTGACAGCTAATGAAAAACTGTTTTTT.

This clone was observed once. This sequence joins TRBV4-3 and TRBJ2-7; 8 nucleotides line up with TRBD2. V shed 0 bases, J shed 0 bases, and the junction held 10 bases outside the gene matches. Germline CDR1 reads LGHNA; CDR2 reads YSLEER. This CDR3 contains 18 residues. The CDR3 here is CASSQDLRGGATSYEQYF. CDR3 bases: TGCGCCAGCAGCCAAGATCTCCGGGGGGGGGCGACCTCCTACGAGCAGTACTTC.

This sequence joins TRBV5-5 and TRBJ1-5; TRBD1 matches 10 bases. This CDR3 comprises 16 residues. CDR1 is SGHKS and CDR2 is YYEKEE in the germline V gene (reference sequence). V gave up 5 bases and J gave up 6 bases; unmatched junction bases: 11. In DNA form, the CDR3 reads TGTGCCAGCAGGGTGTCTGGGACAGGGGATAGTCAGCCCCAGCATTTT. This sequence encodes CASRVSGTGDSQPQHF. Variable domain in full (rest from reference TRBV5-5 and TRBJ1-5): DAGVTQSPTHLIKTRGQQVTLRCSPISGHKSVSWYQQVLGQGPQFIFQYYEKEERGRGNFPDRFSARQFPNYSSELNVNALLLGDSALYLCASRVSGTGDSQPQHFGDGTRLSIL.

CDR3 DNA: TGCAGCGTGCGTTCGGGACAGGGCTATGGCTACACCTTC. Translation: CSVRSGQGYGYTF. V usage is TRBV29-1 and J usage is TRBJ1-2; 9 bases are shared with TRBD1. Germline CDR1 and CDR2: SQVTM and ANQGSEA. V was clipped by 6 bases and J by 4 bases; unmatched bases: 6. The CDR3 totals 13 residues. Together with reference TRBV29-1 and TRBJ1-2, the CDR3 gives the full variable domain: SAVISQKPSRDICQRGTSLTIQCQVDSQVTMMFWYRQQPGQSLTLIATANQGSEATYESGFVIDKFPISRPNLTFSTLTVSNMSPEDSSIYLCSVRSGQGYGYTFGSGTRLTVV.

CDR3 sequence: CASSRRRQGENEQYF. The CDR3 DNA sequence: TGTGCCAGCAGCAGGCGACGGCAGGGGGAAAACGAGCAGTACTTC. J is TRBJ2-7 and V is TRBV11-1; 7 bases line up with TRBD1. The V segment lost 5 bases and the J segment 5 bases; nucleotides outside the gene matches: 12. Germline V CDR1 and CDR2: SGHAT, FQDESV (reference sequence). The CDR3 contains 15 residues.

The J gene is TRBJ2-1, the V gene TRBV11-2, with no clear D. V shed 1 base and J shed 1 base, with 8 bases lying between them. The CDR3 loop spans 15 amino acids. The germline V gene has CDR1 SGHAT and CDR2 FQNNGV. The chain's CDR3 is CASSLGSGSYNEQFF. The CDR3 bases are TGTGCCAGCAGCTTAGGGTCTGGGTCCTACAATGAGCAGTTCTTC.

The chain combines TRBV29-1 with TRBJ1-1, with D possibly being TRBD1 (6 bases). This CDR3 contains 15 residues. Germline V gene sequence: CDR1 SQVTM, CDR2 ANQGSEA. With 1 base removed from V and 1 base from J, the gap between germline ends came to 13 bases. CDR3: CSVEADRSKNTEAFF. In nucleotides, the CDR3 is TGCAGCGTTGAAGCCGACAGGAGTAAGAACACTGAAGCTTTCTTT.

The V call is TRBV14, the J call TRBJ2-2, with D possibly TRBD2 on 5 matching bases. V was pared by 4 bases and J by 4 bases, with 13 bases between. The CDR3 spans 15 residues. Germline V gene data show CDR1 as SGHDN and CDR2 as FVKESK. The CDR3 region has the DNA TGTGCCAGCAGCCGCGCGTGGGGAGTCACCGGGGAGCTGTTTTTT. It specifies CASSRAWGVTGELFF. The whole variable domain, remainder taken from reference TRBV14 and TRBJ2-2, is EAGVTQFPSHSVIEKGQTVTLRCDPISGHDNLYWYRRVMGKEIKFLLHFVKESKQDESGMPNNRFLAERTGGTYSTLKVQPAELEDSGVYFCASSRAWGVTGELFFGEGSRLTVL.

At least ten counts were recorded for this clone. Distinct nucleotide sequences in the sample also encode this CDR3. The chain uses TRBV30 and TRBJ1-2; possibly TRBD1 for D (6 bases). The germline gives CDR1 GTSNPN, CDR2 SVGIG (reference sequence). This CDR3 has 13 amino acids. V gave up 0 bases and J gave up 8 bases, with 13 bases separating them. The CDR3 spells CAWSVGQWEGYTF. DNA of the CDR3: TGTGCCTGGAGTGTAGGACAGTGGGAAGGCTACACCTTC.

The V and J genes are TRBV28 and TRBJ1-5; 7 bases are a match to TRBD1. This CDR3 spans 17 amino acids. Germline V gene sequence: CDR1 MDHEN, CDR2 SYDVKM. The V and J ends lost 5 bases and 0 bases, in that order; junction bases with no gene match: 10. The CDR3 loop is CASSPTRGGGSNQPQHF. The CDR3 nucleotides read TGTGCCAGCAGTCCAACCAGGGGGGGCGGTAGCAATCAGCCCCAGCATTTT. The entire variable domain, with the rest obtained from reference TRBV28 and TRBJ1-5, is as follows: DVKVTQSSRYLVKRTGEKVFLECVQDMDHENMFWYRQDPGLGLRLIYFSYDVKMKEKGDIPEGYSVSREKKERFSLILESASTNQTSMYLCASSPTRGGGSNQPQHFGDGTRLSIL.

This rearrangement joins TRBV28 to TRBJ1-1, with D uncertain. This CDR3 has 13 amino acids. V was shortened by 8 bases and J by 0 bases, with 10 bases between the two germline ends. Germline CDR1 reads MDHEN; CDR2 reads SYDVKM. Here the CDR3 DNA reads TGTGCCAGCTGGACCCCAATGAACACTGAAGCTTTCTTT. Translating gives CASWTPMNTEAFF.

This rearrangement joins TRBV2 to TRBJ2-2; a weak D match, TRBD2 (5 bases). This CDR3 region has 16 residues. The V gene's germline CDR1 is SNHLY and CDR2 FYNNEI. Trimming left V 1 base short and J 4 bases short, with 13 bases between. In nucleotides, the CDR3 is TGTGCCAGCAGTGAAGTTGAGGGCGGTGGCACCGGGGAGCTGTTTTTT. Translated, it gives CASSEVEGGGTGELFF.

The chain joins TRBV10-3 to TRBJ1-3, with a tentative D call TRBD1 (6 bases). CDR1 is ENHRY and CDR2 is SYGVKD in the germline V gene. V gave up 7 bases and J gave up 0 bases, with 13 bases separating them. The CDR3 sequence is 15 residues long. The CDR3 nucleotides are TGTGCCATCACCTCCGGACAGAACTCTGGAAACACCATATATTTT. Amino acids: CAITSGQNSGNTIYF.